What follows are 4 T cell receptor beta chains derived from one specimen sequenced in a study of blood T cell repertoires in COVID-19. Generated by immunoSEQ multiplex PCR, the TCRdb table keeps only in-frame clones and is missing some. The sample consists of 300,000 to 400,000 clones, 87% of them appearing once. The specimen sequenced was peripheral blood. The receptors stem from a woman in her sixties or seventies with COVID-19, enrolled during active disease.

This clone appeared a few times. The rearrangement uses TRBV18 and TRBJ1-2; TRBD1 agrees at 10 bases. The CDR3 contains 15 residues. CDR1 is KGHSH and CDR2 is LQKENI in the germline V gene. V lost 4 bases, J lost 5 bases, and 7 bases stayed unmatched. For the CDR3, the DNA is TGTGCCAGCTCACGAAACCCGGGACAGGGGTATGGCTACACCTTC. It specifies CASSRNPGQGYGYTF.

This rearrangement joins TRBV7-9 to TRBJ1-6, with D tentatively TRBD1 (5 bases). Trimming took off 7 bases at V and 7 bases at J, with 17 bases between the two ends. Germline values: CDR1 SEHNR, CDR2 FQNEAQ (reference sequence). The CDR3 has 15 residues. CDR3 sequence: CASMMGGARNSPLHF. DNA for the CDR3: TGTGCCAGCATGATGGGGGGAGCACGGAATTCACCCCTCCACTTT.

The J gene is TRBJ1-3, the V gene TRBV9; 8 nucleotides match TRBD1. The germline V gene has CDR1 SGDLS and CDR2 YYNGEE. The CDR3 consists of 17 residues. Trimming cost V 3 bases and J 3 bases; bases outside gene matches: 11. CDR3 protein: CASSDDRGRARGNTIYF. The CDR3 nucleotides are TGTGCCAGCAGCGACGACAGGGGTAGAGCGCGTGGAAACACCATATATTTT.

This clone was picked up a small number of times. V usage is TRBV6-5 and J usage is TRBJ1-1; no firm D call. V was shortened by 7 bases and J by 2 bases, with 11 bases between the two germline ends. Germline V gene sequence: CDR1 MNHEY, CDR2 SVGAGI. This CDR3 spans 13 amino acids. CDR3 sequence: CASTLSANTEAFF. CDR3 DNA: TGTGCCAGCACCCTCAGTGCCAACACTGAAGCTTTCTTT.